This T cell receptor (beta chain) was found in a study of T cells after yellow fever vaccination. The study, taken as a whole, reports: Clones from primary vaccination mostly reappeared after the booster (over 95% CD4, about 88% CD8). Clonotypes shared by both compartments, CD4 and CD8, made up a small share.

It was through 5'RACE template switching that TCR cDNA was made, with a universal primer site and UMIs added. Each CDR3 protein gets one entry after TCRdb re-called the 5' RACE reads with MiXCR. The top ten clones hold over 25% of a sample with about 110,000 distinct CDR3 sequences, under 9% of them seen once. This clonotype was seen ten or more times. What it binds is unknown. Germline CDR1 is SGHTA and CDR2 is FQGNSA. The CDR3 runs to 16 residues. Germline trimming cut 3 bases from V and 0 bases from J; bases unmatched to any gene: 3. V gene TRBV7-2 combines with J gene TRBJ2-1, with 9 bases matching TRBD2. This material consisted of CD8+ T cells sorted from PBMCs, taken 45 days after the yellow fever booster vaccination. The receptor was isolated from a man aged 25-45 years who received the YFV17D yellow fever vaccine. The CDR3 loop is CASSFSGSSSYNEQFF. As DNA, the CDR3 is TGTGCCAGCAGCTTTAGCGGGAGCAGCTCCTACAATGAGCAGTTCTTC.